Each of the 9 T cell receptor beta chains below was sequenced from the same sample in a study of PD-L1 blockade in urothelial cancer. Profiling relied on immunoSEQ multiplex PCR, and the TCRdb table lists in-frame clones only, not all of them. This sample has roughly 36,000 clones; approximately 90% occur once, and the top ten carry roughly 2.1%. The sample was PBMCs, taken around atezolizumab (anti-PD-L1) treatment. These receptors originate from a man aged 55-75 years with urothelial cancer.

The chain employs TRBV29-1 and TRBJ1-1, with 11 nucleotides matching TRBD1. J gave up 2 bases and V 7 bases, and 3 bases lay outside the gene matches. The CDR3 consists of 13 residues. CDR1 and CDR2 from the germline V gene are SQVTM and ANQGSEA. CDR3 coding DNA: TGCAGCGCCGGGACAGGGGGAAACACTGAAGCTTTCTTT. Its protein product is CSAGTGGNTEAFF.

The rearrangement joins TRBV9 to TRBJ2-1; D unresolved. The CDR3 has 15 residues. V lost 0 bases to trimming and J lost 0 bases, with 7 bases between them. The germline V gene encodes CDR1 SGDLS and CDR2 YYNGEE. CDR3 bases: TGTGCCAGCAGCGTAGTGTCAGTCTCCTACAATGAGCAGTTCTTC. Translating it yields CASSVVSVSYNEQFF.

V gene TRBV21-1 combines with J gene TRBJ1-1; the table assigns TRBD1, which was not confirmed against the DNA. TRBV21-1 is deemed a pseudogene. The CDR3 is made up of 17 amino acids. DNA of the CDR3: TGTGCCAGCAGCAAACGAGGACAGGGGCGACGGAACACTGAAGCTTTCTTT. Protein: CASSKRGQGRRNTEAFF.

This clone was found once. The rearrangement links TRBV2 to TRBJ1-1; 7 bases line up with TRBD1. The CDR3 loop spans 14 amino acids. The J segment lost 4 bases and the V segment lost 4 bases, leaving 6 bases of the junction unmatched. Germline CDR1 is SNHLY and CDR2 is FYNNEI. CDR3 protein: CASSGDSEFTEAFF. CDR3 nucleotides: TGTGCCAGCAGTGGGGACAGTGAGTTCACTGAAGCTTTCTTT.

The chain's CDR3 is CASSYMAGANEQYF. The CDR3 DNA sequence: TGTGCCAGCAGTTACATGGCGGGAGCTAACGAGCAGTACTTC. This sequence joins TRBV6-5 and TRBJ2-7; 7 bases are a match to TRBD2. The CDR3 totals 14 residues. V lost 2 bases and J lost 5; bases outside the gene matches: 6. CDR1 is MNHEY, CDR2 SVGAGI, per germline.

This clone was seen once. The V call is TRBV2, the J call TRBJ2-2; no clear D gene. V gave up 8 bases and J gave up 6 bases, with 10 bases separating them. Looked up from germline, CDR1 is SNHLY and CDR2 is FYNNEI. CDR3 length equals 12 residues. This CDR3 is CASHRIAGELFF. CDR3 coding DNA: TGTGCCAGCCATAGAATCGCCGGGGAGCTGTTTTTT.

This chain links TRBV5-1 with TRBJ2-7; 12 bases are a match to TRBD1. Losses at the gene ends were 6 bases for V and 4 bases for J; bases not matched to a gene: 5. The germline V gene has CDR1 SGHRS and CDR2 YFSETQ. The CDR3 runs 14 residues. CDR3 sequence: CASTGTGGEYEQYF. The CDR3 DNA reads as TGCGCCAGCACGGGGACAGGGGGCGAGTACGAGCAGTACTTC.

The chain combines TRBV5-5 with TRBJ1-2, with D perhaps matching TRBD1 (5 bases). Trimming took off 3 bases at V and 6 bases at J, with 9 bases between the two ends. The CDR3 runs to 12 residues. The germline CDR1 and CDR2 sequences are SGHKS and YYEKEE (reference sequence). CDR3 sequence: CASSSGGDGYTF. In DNA form, the CDR3 reads TGTGCCAGCAGCTCGGGGGGGGATGGCTACACCTTC.

This clone was counted once. DNA of the CDR3: TGTGCCAGCAGCTCCACATCCCAAGAGACCCAGTACTTC. It encodes CASSSTSQETQYF. The chain links TRBV7-9 to TRBJ2-5, with D unresolved. The germline gives CDR1 SEHNR, CDR2 FQNEAQ (reference sequence). The CDR3 totals 13 residues. The germline V and J ends were trimmed by 4 bases and 1 base, with 7 bases remaining between them.